The 22 T cell receptor beta chains below were found in one sample sequenced in a study of T cells in Graves' hyperthyroidism and ophthalmopathy. Regions amplified from RNA transcripts were the TCR beta CDR3 regions. First-round RT-PCR of the TCR CDR3 relied on the HTBI primer set. A single record per CDR3 protein comes from TCRdb applying MiXCR to the multiplex PCR reads. Found here are 700,000 to 850,000 distinct CDR3 sequences, 35% of them singletons; the top ten hold roughly 31%. The sequenced material came from blood. These receptors all stem from a middle-aged woman with Graves' hyperthyroidism.

This clonotype was observed many times. The chain recombines TRBV7-9 with TRBJ1-1; a possible D gene is TRBD1 (5 bases). The CDR3 has 17 amino acids. Deletions cut 10 bases from V and 0 bases from J, with 24 bases between. Germline assignment: CDR1 SEHNR and CDR2 FQNEAQ (reference sequence). The CDR3 reads CATPRADSQGLNTEAFF. The DNA of the CDR3 is TGTGCCACCCCCAGGGCTGACAGCCAGGGCTTGAACACTGAAGCTTTCTTT.

This clonotype was observed many times. J is TRBJ1-5 and V is TRBV15; D gene ambiguous. V lost 5 bases to trimming and J lost 3 bases, with 11 bases between them. Germline values: CDR1 LNHNV, CDR2 YYDKDF (reference sequence). The CDR3 has 14 amino acids. The CDR3 DNA sequence: TGTGCCACCAGCCCCCGTTCTAACAATCAGCCCCAGCATTTT. This codes for CATSPRSNNQPQHF.

This clonotype was counted at least ten times. The chain is built from TRBV9 and TRBJ2-7; D not resolved. This CDR3 has 13 residues. Trimming pared 3 bases from V and 2 bases from J, leaving 9 bases between. Germline V gene sequence: CDR1 SGDLS, CDR2 YYNGEE. In nucleotides, the CDR3 is TGTGCCAGCAGCGGAGCAACAGCCTACGAGCAGTACTTC. Its translation: CASSGATAYEQYF. The variable domain in full, with the rest retrieved from reference TRBV9 and TRBJ2-7, is DSGVTQTPKHLITATGQRVTLRCSPRSGDLSVYWYQQSLDQGLQFLIQYYNGEERAKGNILERFSAQQFPDLHSELNLSSLELGDSALYFCASSGATAYEQYFGPGTRLTVT.

A word on this clonotype: A read error is possible here, since a much larger clone lies one base away. This sequence joins TRBV5-1 and TRBJ1-1; the D is unclear. The CDR3 extends over 14 amino acids. CDR1 SGHRS and CDR2 YFSETQ come from the germline V gene. The CDR3 DNA follows: TGCACCAGCAGCGCCGGGAGCATGAACACTGAAGCTTTCTTT. Protein: CTSSAGSMNTEAFF. Looking up the rest from reference TRBV5-1 and TRBJ1-1 gives the full variable domain: KAGVTQTPRYLIKTRGQQVTLSCSPISGHRSVSWYQQTPGQGLQFLFEYFSETQRNKGNFPGRFSGRQFSNSRSEMNVSTLELGDSALYLCTSSAGSMNTEAFFGQGTRLTVV.

The J gene is TRBJ1-6, the V gene TRBV7-3, with TRBD1 matching over 8 bases. Unmatched junction bases numbered 8, after V lost 5 bases and J lost 14 bases. The CDR3 is 13 residues long. The germline V gene has CDR1 SGHTA and CDR2 FQGTGA. This chain's CDR3 is CASSDGQGGTLHF. CDR3 coding DNA: TGTGCCAGCAGCGACGGACAGGGAGGGACCCTCCACTTT. Full variable domain (rest looked up from reference TRBV7-3 and TRBJ1-6): GAGVSQTPSNKVTEKGKYVELRCDPISGHTALYWYRQSLGQGPEFLIYFQGTGAADDSGLPNDRFFAVRPEGSVSTLKIQRTERGDSAVYLCASSDGQGGTLHFGNGTRLTVT.

Comments on this clonotype: A much larger clonotype is one base distant, so this may be a read error. CDR3 sequence: CASGPSTSGETQYF. The CDR3 region has the DNA TGTGCCAGCGGCCCATCCACTAGCGGCGAGACCCAGTACTTC. This chain connects TRBV5-1 to TRBJ2-5; 8 bases match TRBD2. In germline, CDR1 is SGHRS, CDR2 YFSETQ. This CDR3 spans 14 amino acids.

A word on this clonotype: At one end the junction does not follow the germline gene, possibly because of a read error. The genes are TRBV7-3 and TRBJ2-7, with 7 bases identical to TRBD2. The CDR3 length is 15 residues. Germline V gene lookup returns CDR1 SGHTA and CDR2 FQGTGA. The CDR3 bases are TGCGCCAGCAGCCACCCTCGGGGGGACTCCTACGAGCAGTACTTC. Translated, it gives CASSHPRGDSYEQYF. Full variable domain (rest looked up from reference TRBV7-3 and TRBJ2-7): GAGVSQTPSNKVTEKGKYVELRCDPISGHTALYWYRQSLGQGPEFLIYFQGTGAADDSGLPNDRFFAVRPEGSVSTLKIQRTERGDSAVYLCASSHPRGDSYEQYFGPGTRLTVT.

This clonotype was seen repeatedly, ten times or more. This chain links TRBV5-1 with TRBJ1-3, with D hard to call. Germline CDR1 SGHRS, CDR2 YFSETQ. V lost 2 bases and J 2 bases, leaving 8 bases between the germline ends. The CDR3 has 14 amino acids. The CDR3 region is CASSLSSPGNTIYF. Written as DNA, the CDR3 is TGCGCCAGCAGCTTAAGTAGTCCTGGAAACACCATATATTTT.

This chain uses TRBV12-3 or TRBV12-4 with TRBJ2-2, with D perhaps matching TRBD1 (5 bases). V gave up 5 bases and J gave up 1 base, with 11 bases separating them. This CDR3 is built from 15 residues. In DNA, the CDR3 is TGTGCCAGCAGTCCAGGGAACCTGAACACCGGGGAGCTGTTTTTT. This sequence encodes CASSPGNLNTGELFF.

The J gene is TRBJ1-2, the V gene TRBV29-1; tentatively, D is TRBD1 (6 bases). The V and J ends lost 8 bases and 5 bases respectively, with 18 bases between them. CDR3 length: 13 residues. Germline CDR1 SQVTM, CDR2 ANQGSEA. CDR3 nucleotides: TGCAGCTTAGGGGAACAGGGCTATTATGGCTACACCTTC. Translation: CSLGEQGYYGYTF.

The table lists this clonotype with many counts. The chain is built from TRBV12-3 or TRBV12-4 and TRBJ1-5; 8 positions match TRBD1. The junction had 8 bases not matched to a gene; V was cut back by 3 bases and J by 7 bases. The CDR3 has 15 amino acids. CDR3 sequence reads: CASSFQAGGGQPQHF. The CDR3 region has the DNA TGTGCCAGCAGTTTTCAGGCAGGGGGCGGACAGCCCCAGCATTTT.

Ten or more counts support this clonotype. The chain is built from TRBV5-6 and TRBJ1-2; no reliable D call. Trimming removed 0 bases from V and 5 bases from J, with 8 bases in between. Looked up from germline, CDR1 is SGHDT and CDR2 is YYEEEE. This CDR3 is 13 amino acids long. This chain's CDR3 is CASSLARGYGYTF. DNA for the CDR3: TGTGCCAGCAGCTTGGCCCGAGGGTATGGCTACACCTTC.

This clonotype was found once. The J gene is TRBJ2-7, the V gene TRBV19, with 9 bases matching TRBD2. The CDR3 extends over 12 amino acids. V lost 7 bases to trimming and J lost 5 bases; unmatched junction nucleotides: 3. Germline loops: CDR1 LNHDA, CDR2 SQIVND (reference sequence). CDR3 sequence: CASIGTSNEQYF. CDR3 nucleotides: TGTGCCAGTATTGGGACTAGCAACGAGCAGTACTTC.

The chain employs TRBV24-1 and TRBJ2-2; D is uncertain. Per germline, CDR1 KGHDR and CDR2 SFDVKD. The V gene lost 5 bases and the J gene lost 2 bases, with 8 bases spanning the gap. The CDR3 consists of 14 residues. For the CDR3, the DNA is TGTGCCACCAGTGCCCTAGAAAACACCGGGGAGCTGTTTTTT. Its protein product is CATSALENTGELFF.

This rearrangement joins TRBV29-1 to TRBJ1-2; TRBD1 is a possible D gene (5 bases). Germline CDR1 SQVTM, CDR2 ANQGSEA. The CDR3 totals 18 residues. V lost 4 bases and J lost 7, with 31 bases in between. In DNA, the CDR3 is TGCAGCGTTGCATTGGCGGGGGGAAGCCGGCTGGCCTGGGGTGGCTACACCTTC. Protein sequence: CSVALAGGSRLAWGGYTF.

This clonotype was picked up a small number of times. The V call is TRBV5-1, the J call TRBJ2-2; D is possibly TRBD1 (6 bases). Trimming took off 7 bases at V and 0 bases at J, with 16 bases between the two ends. CDR3 length: 16 amino acids. Germline-derived CDR1 and CDR2 are SGHRS and YFSETQ. CDR3 sequence: CASSISGTPNTGELFF. CDR3 sequence (DNA): TGCGCCAGCTCAATCTCCGGGACACCGAACACCGGGGAGCTGTTTTTT. Supplemented by reference TRBV5-1 and TRBJ2-2, the full variable domain reads KAGVTQTPRYLIKTRGQQVTLSCSPISGHRSVSWYQQTPGQGLQFLFEYFSETQRNKGNFPGRFSGRQFSNSRSEMNVSTLELGDSALYLCASSISGTPNTGELFFGEGSRLTVL.

Details on this clonotype: A much more abundant neighbour one base away suggests this may be a read error. V usage is TRBV5-5 and J usage is TRBJ2-5; 7 bases fit TRBD1. V lost 6 bases and J lost 6; bases outside the gene matches: 8. Germline assignment: CDR1 SGHKS and CDR2 YYEKEE (reference sequence). The CDR3 contains 13 residues. CDR3 coding DNA: TGTGCCAGCAACTCCGGGACAGTGAAGACCCAGTACTTC. Residues: CASNSGTVKTQYF. Filled out from reference TRBV5-5 and TRBJ2-5, the complete variable domain reads DAGVTQSPTHLIKTRGQQVTLRCSPISGHKSVSWYQQVLGQGPQFIFQYYEKEERGRGNFPDRFSARQFPNYSSELNVNALLLGDSALYLCASNSGTVKTQYFGPGTRLLVL.

The gene calls are TRBV15 and TRBJ2-5; the D gene could be TRBD1 or TRBD2 (6 bases each). The CDR3 runs to 17 residues. Germline lookup yields CDR1 LNHNV and CDR2 YYDKDF (reference sequence). V gave up 0 bases and J gave up 5 bases, with 19 bases separating them. CDR3 in amino acids: CATSRDSGAGNRETQYF. The CDR3 bases are TGTGCCACCAGCAGAGATTCAGGGGCGGGGAACCGGGAGACCCAGTACTTC.

A few counts support this clonotype. Its ends do not fully match the called genes, so a read error is possible. V and J are TRBV29-1 and TRBJ1-5; unclear D gene. This CDR3 region has 14 residues. Germline-derived CDR1 and CDR2 are SQVTM and ANQGSEA. CDR3 bases: TGCAGCGTTAAAGAGGGAGGATTCAATCAGCCCCAGCATTTT. Translation: CSVKEGGFNQPQHF.

This clonotype has a count of ten or more. CDR3 loop: CASSMTGGPYSNQPQHF. As DNA, the CDR3 is TGTGCCAGTAGTATGACAGGGGGTCCTTATAGCAATCAGCCCCAGCATTTT. The chain carries TRBV19 and TRBJ1-5, with 9 bases matching TRBD1. V was clipped by 3 bases and J by 0 bases; unmatched bases: 6. The CDR3 totals 17 residues. Per germline, CDR1 LNHDA and CDR2 SQIVND (reference sequence).

Only a few counts were recorded for this clonotype. The rearrangement joins TRBV5-5 to TRBJ1-2; D unresolved. In germline, CDR1 is SGHKS, CDR2 YYEKEE (reference sequence). The CDR3 spans 14 residues. V lost 4 bases and J 5 bases, leaving 15 bases between the germline ends. Written as DNA, the CDR3 is TGTGCCAGCAGCCAGTCGGGGTCGGGATATGGCTACACCTTC. Encoded protein: CASSQSGSGYGYTF.

CDR3 nucleotide sequence: TGTGCCAGCAGTTTAACAGGGGATCTCGAGCAGTACTTC. Its protein product is CASSLTGDLEQYF. The chain uses TRBV12-3 or TRBV12-4 and TRBJ2-7, with 7 bases lining up with TRBD1. The CDR3 is 13 amino acids. V trimming: 2 bases; J trimming: 6 bases; junction bases outside the gene matches: 4.